The entry below gives a single T cell receptor beta chain sequence along with its context. Antigen: not known. The sample belongs to a study of shared clonotypes between healthy human individuals. Broader study findings: Naive subsets, compared against memory subsets, generally had larger estimated richness values.

CD4+ cells yielded CD45RA+ naive and CD45RA-negative memory subsets. The V gene's germline CDR1 is LNHNV and CDR2 YYDKDF (reference sequence). The CDR3 runs 14 residues. The germline V and J ends were trimmed by 5 bases and 3 bases, with 13 bases remaining between them. TCRdb's copy holds only in-frame clones and misses some; the assay was immunoSEQ multiplex PCR. The sample holds about 2.4 million clones, roughly 93% seen once. The sequence was collected from a man between 18 and 29 years old in good health. Some clones in this sample may be carry-over from other donors' samples. This chain uses TRBV15 with TRBJ1-2, with D possibly TRBD1 on 6 matching bases. The specimen was naive CD4+ T cells from PBMCs. The subset: CD45RA+ positively selected. CDR3 in amino acids: CATSPRTDYYGYTF. In DNA form, the CDR3 reads TGTGCCACCAGCCCCCGGACAGACTACTATGGCTACACCTTC.